This is a list of T cell receptor beta chains from one sample in a study of blood T cell repertoires in COVID-19. Measured with immunoSEQ multiplex PCR; TCRdb has only the in-frame clones, and not every one. The repertoire holds about 51,000 clones, with around 84% as singletons. The specimen was peripheral blood. These receptors all come from a man older than 75 with active COVID-19. Both conserved end residues are part of each CDR3. Fields, in order: V gene, D gene, clone size, J gene, CDR3 protein, CDR3 DNA. A D gene is named only where the DNA matches it firmly. The size field is filled for only some rows; it gives once, few, many or a size class.

TRBV27	TRBD2	-	TRBJ2-1	CASSSRHKPGGNEQFF	TGTGCCAGCAGTTCGCGACACAAACCGGGGGGTAACGAGCAGTTCTTC
TRBV6-5	TRBD1	-	TRBJ1-1	CASSFAGTDITEAFF	TGTGCCAGCAGTTTCGCCGGGACAGATATTACTGAAGCTTTCTTT
TRBV28	-	once	TRBJ2-5	CASSRTEGIGETQYF	TGTGCCAGCAGCCGGACAGAGGGGATAGGGGAGACCCAGTACTTC
TRBV4-3	TRBD2	-	TRBJ2-7	CASSQEGLAATYEQYF	TGCGCCAGCAGCCAAGAGGGACTAGCGGCAACCTACGAGCAGTACTTC
TRBV6-6	-	few	TRBJ2-7	CASSQDRREQYF	TGTGCCAGCAGTCAAGACAGGCGCGAGCAGTACTTC
TRBV6-7	-	-	TRBJ2-1	CASSYSWDTHSWQFF	TGTGCCAGCAGTTACTCCTGGGACACCCATTCATGGCAGTTCTTC
TRBV30	TRBD1	-	TRBJ2-7	CAWRTGTGFHEQYF	TGTGCCTGGAGAACCGGGACAGGGTTCCACGAGCAGTACTTC
TRBV19	-	-	TRBJ2-5	CASRSDRAGGEQETQYF	TGTGCCAGTAGGTCGGACAGGGCTGGGGGGGAGCAAGAGACCCAGTACTTC
TRBV21-1	-	few	TRBJ1-6	CASSKSLRRAYNSPLHF	TGTGCCAGCAGCAAAAGTCTGAGGCGCGCCTATAATTCACCCCTCCACTTT
TRBV10-2	TRBD2	-	TRBJ2-7	CASSGTSGSRRAYEQYF	TGCGCCAGCAGTGGGACTAGCGGGAGTCGGCGGGCCTACGAGCAGTACTTC
TRBV2	TRBD1	-	TRBJ1-5	CASKGLTGWEPQHF	TGTGCCAGCAAAGGCTTGACAGGGTGGGAGCCCCAGCATTTT
TRBV5-6	TRBD1	-	TRBJ1-1	CASSSGTGRAFF	TGTGCCAGCAGCTCCGGGACAGGGCGAGCTTTCTTT
TRBV5-1	TRBD1	-	TRBJ2-3	CASSGTGGVDTQYF	TGCGCCAGCTCAGGGACAGGGGGCGTAGATACGCAGTATTTT
TRBV18	-	-	TRBJ1-6	CASSPRRSGEISPLHF	TGTGCCAGCTCACCTCGGCGGTCCGGAGAAATATCACCCCTCCACTTT
TRBV3-1/TRBV3-2	-	-	TRBJ2-7	CASSSRQSSYEQYF	TGTGCCAGCAGCTCTCGACAGAGTTCCTACGAGCAGTACTTC
TRBV9	-	-	TRBJ2-2	CASSVGGASGELFF	TGTGCCAGCAGCGTAGGGGGCGCCTCCGGGGAGCTGTTTTTT
TRBV5-1	-	-	TRBJ1-2	CASSLGRPSQGYTF	TGCGCCAGCAGCTTGGGCAGGCCATCCCAGGGCTACACCTTC
TRBV28	-	-	TRBJ1-1	CASSSSTDTEAFF	TGTGCCAGCAGTTCTAGCACAGACACTGAAGCTTTCTTT
TRBV5-1	TRBD1	-	TRBJ2-7	CASSSPHTGGSYEQYF	TGCGCCAGCAGCTCCCCACATACAGGGGGCTCCTACGAGCAGTACTTC
TRBV5-1	TRBD2	-	TRBJ2-1	CASSPGLAGASSYNEQFF	TGCGCCAGCAGCCCCGGACTAGCGGGGGCGAGCTCCTACAATGAGCAGTTCTTC
TRBV12-3/TRBV12-4	-	-	TRBJ2-7	CASSYDYEQYF	TGTGCCAGCAGCTACGACTACGAGCAGTACTTC
TRBV6-2/TRBV6-3	TRBD1	-	TRBJ1-1	CASSSGTAVAEAFF	TGTGCCAGCAGTTCCGGGACAGCGGTTGCTGAAGCTTTCTTT
TRBV5-1	-	-	TRBJ1-6	CASSLAGSRWSSPLHF	TGCGCCAGCAGCTTGGCGGGGAGTCGTTGGTCCTCACCCCTCCACTTT
TRBV9	-	-	TRBJ2-3	CASSSGDSGLDTQYF	TGTGCCAGCAGTTCGGGGGACTCCGGACTAGATACGCAGTATTTT
TRBV19	-	-	TRBJ2-2	CASSMSRATGELFF	TGTGCCAGTAGTATGTCGAGGGCCACCGGGGAGCTGTTTTTT
TRBV10-2	TRBD1	-	TRBJ1-6	CASRIRVTGFASPLHF	TGCGCCAGCAGGATCCGCGTGACAGGGTTTGCTTCACCCCTCCACTTT
TRBV5-1	-	once	TRBJ2-5	CASSSGGLRETQYF	TGCGCCAGCAGCAGCGGCGGCCTTCGAGAGACCCAGTACTTC
TRBV7-8	TRBD2	few	TRBJ2-7	CASSLVVAGVLVVYEQYF	TGTGCCAGCAGCTTAGTGGTAGCGGGAGTTTTAGTTGTCTACGAGCAGTACTTC
TRBV4-3	-	-	TRBJ1-5	CASSQGTGSGNQPQHF	TGCGCCAGCAGCCAAGGAACAGGGAGTGGAAATCAGCCCCAGCATTTT
TRBV10-3	TRBD2	-	TRBJ2-7	CAISDRYSSGTYEQYF	TGTGCCATCAGTGACCGCTACTCTAGCGGTACCTACGAGCAGTACTTC
TRBV28	TRBD2	-	TRBJ2-3	CASSFGSGNTDTQYF	TGTGCCAGCAGTTTCGGTAGCGGGAACACAGATACGCAGTATTTT
TRBV27	TRBD1	-	TRBJ1-5	CASSLETGGQPQHF	TGTGCCAGCAGTTTAGAGACAGGGGGACAGCCCCAGCATTTT
TRBV14	-	-	TRBJ1-4	CASSHPGGATNEKLFF	TGTGCCAGCAGCCACCCCGGAGGGGCTACTAATGAAAAACTGTTTTTT
TRBV7-3	TRBD2	-	TRBJ2-1	CASSLKGPAGRENTYNEQFF	TGTGCCAGCAGCTTAAAAGGGCCAGCTGGGCGGGAGAATACCTACAATGAGCAGTTCTTC
TRBV28	-	-	TRBJ2-7	CASSWAGSYEQYF	TGTGCCAGCAGCTGGGCAGGGTCCTACGAGCAGTACTTC
TRBV7-8	-	-	TRBJ1-1	CASSLALEGAFF	TGTGCCAGCAGCTTAGCGTTAGAGGGAGCTTTCTTT
TRBV5-4	-	-	TRBJ2-4	CASNVGVDQNIQYF	TGTGCCAGCAACGTTGGAGTGGATCAAAACATTCAGTACTTC
TRBV7-3	-	-	TRBJ2-1	CASSYGGTTDNEQFF	TGTGCCAGCAGCTACGGTGGGACAACAGACAATGAGCAGTTCTTC
TRBV5-1	TRBD1	few	TRBJ1-1	CASGWGWDSEAFF	TGCGCCAGCGGATGGGGGTGGGACAGTGAAGCTTTCTTT
TRBV4-1	-	once	TRBJ2-1	CASSLGLARSSYNEQFF	TGCGCCAGCAGCCTCGGGCTAGCGCGGAGCTCCTACAATGAGCAGTTCTTC
TRBV3-1/TRBV3-2	TRBD1	-	TRBJ1-4	CASSPVTGQGDEKLFF	TGTGCCAGCAGCCCTGTCACGGGACAGGGTGATGAAAAACTGTTTTTT
TRBV19	-	-	TRBJ2-5	CASGGPQEQETQYF	TGTGCCAGTGGAGGTCCGCAGGAACAAGAGACCCAGTACTTC
TRBV2	-	-	TRBJ2-1	CASSPYNEQFF	TGTGCCAGCAGTCCATACAATGAGCAGTTCTTC
TRBV9	TRBD2	-	TRBJ2-3	CASSAGTSGRVTDTQYF	TGTGCCAGCAGCGCTGGGACTAGCGGGAGAGTCACAGATACGCAGTATTTT
TRBV4-2	-	-	TRBJ1-3	CASSQEAADSGNTIYF	TGTGCCAGCAGCCAAGAGGCGGCCGACTCTGGAAACACCATATATTTT
TRBV18	TRBD1	-	TRBJ1-2	CASSSDRANYGYTF	TGTGCCAGCTCATCTGACAGGGCGAACTATGGCTACACCTTC
TRBV4-1	-	-	TRBJ1-3	CASSQDPSSGNTIYF	TGCGCCAGCAGCCAAGATCCCAGCTCTGGAAACACCATATATTTT
TRBV12-3/TRBV12-4	-	once	TRBJ1-2	CASTRREGGYTF	TGTGCCAGCACCCGACGGGAGGGCGGCTACACCTTC
TRBV5-4	-	-	TRBJ2-2	CASSYGSAQGRTGELFF	TGTGCCAGCAGCTATGGGTCAGCACAGGGTCGTACCGGGGAGCTGTTTTTT
TRBV7-3	TRBD2	-	TRBJ2-1	CASSLGGTLRYNEQFF	TGTGCCAGCAGCCTGGGAGGGACTTTGCGGTACAATGAGCAGTTCTTC
TRBV28	TRBD2	once	TRBJ2-4	CASSLSRSWTSGKTKNIQYF	TGTGCCAGCAGTTTATCTAGGAGTTGGACTAGCGGGAAAACCAAAAACATTCAGTACTTC
TRBV4-1	TRBD1	-	TRBJ1-2	CASSQLRGPGYTF	TGCGCCAGCAGCCAACTCAGGGGGCCTGGCTACACCTTC
TRBV20-1	-	once	TRBJ1-4	CSAPWTDELFF	TGCAGTGCCCCCTGGACAGATGAACTGTTTTTT
TRBV2	TRBD1	once	TRBJ1-5	CASRTGTGNQPQHF	TGTGCCAGCAGAACTGGGACAGGGAATCAGCCCCAGCATTTT
TRBV9	-	once	TRBJ1-1	CASSAPPSGAQTEAFF	TGTGCCAGCAGCGCCCCCCCCAGCGGGGCGCAGACTGAAGCTTTCTTT
TRBV4-3	TRBD2	-	TRBJ2-4	CASSQASGSRYIQYF	TGCGCCAGCAGCCAGGCTAGCGGGAGTAGATACATTCAGTACTTC
TRBV3-1/TRBV3-2	-	-	TRBJ1-4	CASTPGVYEKLFF	TGTGCCAGCACCCCCGGAGTCTATGAAAAACTGTTTTTT